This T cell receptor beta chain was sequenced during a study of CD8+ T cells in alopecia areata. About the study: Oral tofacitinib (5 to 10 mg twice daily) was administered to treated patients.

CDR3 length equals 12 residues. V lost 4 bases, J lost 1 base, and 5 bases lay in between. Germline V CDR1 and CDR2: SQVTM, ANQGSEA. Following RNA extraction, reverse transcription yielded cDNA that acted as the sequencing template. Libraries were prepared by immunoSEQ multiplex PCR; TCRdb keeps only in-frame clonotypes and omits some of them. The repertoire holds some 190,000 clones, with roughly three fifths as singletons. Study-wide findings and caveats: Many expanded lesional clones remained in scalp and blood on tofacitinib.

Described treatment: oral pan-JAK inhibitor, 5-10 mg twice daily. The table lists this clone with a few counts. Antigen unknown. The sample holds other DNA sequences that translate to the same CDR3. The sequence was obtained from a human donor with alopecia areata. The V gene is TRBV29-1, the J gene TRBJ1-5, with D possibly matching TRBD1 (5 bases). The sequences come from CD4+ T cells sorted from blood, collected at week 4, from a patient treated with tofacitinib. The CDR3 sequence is CSVGGSNQPQHF. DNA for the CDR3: TGCAGCGTTGGGGGCAGCAATCAGCCCCAGCATTTT.